Following are 22 T cell receptor beta chains from one sample sequenced in a study of OX40 agonist ivuxolimab in advanced cancers. Sequencing was performed with immunoSEQ multiplex PCR; in TCRdb, only in-frame clones are kept and a portion is missing. The table shows about 94,000 clones, with about nine tenths occurring only once. The sequenced sample was CD4+ or CD8+ T cells sorted from blood, obtained in a trial of the OX40 agonist ivuxolimab. These receptors were collected from an adult with an advanced solid tumor such as melanoma, head and neck, liver or kidney cancer.

The chain has TRBV18 and TRBJ2-2; TRBD1 aligns across 7 bases. From germline, CDR1 is KGHSH and CDR2 LQKENI. The ends lost 0 bases at V and 6 bases at J; junction bases unmatched: 4. The CDR3 totals 15 residues. The CDR3 spells CASSPPNRGPGELFF. CDR3 coding DNA: TGTGCCAGCTCACCACCGAACAGGGGTCCCGGGGAGCTGTTTTTT. The full variable domain, completed using reference TRBV18 and TRBJ2-2, is NAGVMQNPRHLVRRRGQEARLRCSPMKGHSHVYWYRQLPEEGLKFMVYLQKENIIDESGMPKERFSAEFPKEGPSILRIQQVVRGDSAAYFCASSPPNRGPGELFFGEGSRLTVL.

The chain combines TRBV6-6 with TRBJ1-2; D is uncertain. V lost 3 bases and J lost 4, with 9 bases in between. The CDR3 consists of 13 residues. From germline, CDR1 is MNHNY and CDR2 SVGAGI (reference sequence). The CDR3 reads CASSYRQLYGYTF. CDR3 DNA: TGTGCCAGCAGTTATAGGCAGCTCTATGGCTACACCTTC.

The chain employs TRBV7-9 and TRBJ1-5; the match to TRBD1 covers 8 bases. This CDR3 spans 14 amino acids. CDR1 and CDR2 from the germline V gene are SEHNR and FQNEAQ (reference sequence). Trimming took 8 bases from V and 2 from J; bases not matched to a gene: 5. The CDR3 DNA reads TGTGCCAGCGCGTCACAGGGGGGCAATCAGCCCCAGCATTTT. Translated, it gives CASASQGGNQPQHF.

The rearrangement links TRBV14 to TRBJ2-4, with 11 bases that match TRBD2. The CDR3 is 19 amino acids. Germline CDR1 reads SGHDN; CDR2 reads FVKESK. J was trimmed by 4 bases and V by 4 bases; bases with no gene match: 15. The CDR3 DNA reads TGTGCCAGCAGCCCTTTTCCACTAGCGGGGGCCTTCCTGAAAAACATTCAGTACTTC. This encodes CASSPFPLAGAFLKNIQYF.

In regard to this clone: Its ends do not fully match the called genes, so a read error is possible. CDR3 loop: CASSSGRIWTGRANYGYTF. DNA of the CDR3: TGTGCTAGCAGCTCCGGGCGGATTTGGACAGGTCGAGCTAACTATGGCTACACCTTC. The chain links TRBV7-7 to TRBJ1-2; 7 bases agree with TRBD1. CDR3 length: 19 residues. Germline CDR1 reads SSHAT; CDR2 reads FNYEAQ (reference sequence).

J is TRBJ2-7 and V is TRBV27; 8 bases line up with TRBD1. The CDR3 sequence is 14 residues long. V lost 6 bases and J lost 2; bases outside the gene matches: 6. Germline-derived CDR1 and CDR2 are MNHEY and SMNVEV (reference sequence). CDR3 in DNA: TGTGCCAGCAGAGGACAGGGACGTCCCTACGAGCAGTACTTC. Encoded protein: CASRGQGRPYEQYF.

The CDR3 spells CATQRDRGIGGYTF. CDR3 coding DNA: TGTGCCACGCAAAGGGACAGGGGAATTGGTGGCTACACCTTC. V is TRBV2 and J is TRBJ1-2; the match to TRBD1 covers 10 bases. The junction had 12 bases not matched to a gene; V was cut back by 10 bases and J by 7 bases. The CDR3 totals 14 residues. Germline V CDR1 and CDR2: SNHLY, FYNNEI.

The chain recombines TRBV7-9 with TRBJ1-4; D may be TRBD1 (6 bases). The CDR3 consists of 16 residues. V was trimmed by 8 bases and J by 1 base, leaving 17 bases between them. Germline CDR1 reads SEHNR; CDR2 reads FQNEAQ (reference sequence). DNA for the CDR3: TGTGCCAGCCGGGCGGGACACCATGGAACTAATGAAAAACTGTTTTTT. Translated: CASRAGHHGTNEKLFF.

CDR3 in DNA: TGTGCCAGCAGCCGAAGGACAGTCACTGAAGCTTTCTTT. Its translation is CASSRRTVTEAFF. This sequence joins TRBV7-2 and TRBJ1-1, with TRBD1 as a possible D gene (6 bases). V was trimmed by 5 bases and J by 4 bases, leaving 11 bases between them. Germline values: CDR1 SGHTA, CDR2 FQGNSA. The CDR3 consists of 13 residues.

V and J are TRBV20-1 and TRBJ2-5; D not resolved. CDR3 size: 11 residues. Per germline, CDR1 DFQATT and CDR2 SNEGSKA (reference sequence). The germline V and J ends were trimmed by 3 bases and 5 bases, with 7 bases remaining between them. The CDR3 region has the DNA TGCAGTGCTAGCCTGGGGGAGACCCAGTACTTC. Translated, it gives CSASLGETQYF.

The chain carries TRBV7-3 and TRBJ2-1; perhaps D is TRBD1 or TRBD2 (5 bases each). This CDR3 is 13 amino acids long. Trimming took 5 bases from V and 3 from J, leaving 8 bases between them. Germline V CDR1 and CDR2: SGHTA, FQGTGA. The CDR3 loop reads CASSRDGYNEQFF. The CDR3 DNA follows: TGTGCCAGCAGCCGGGACGGCTACAATGAGCAGTTCTTC.

The rearrangement links TRBV9 to TRBJ2-7, with 13 bases lining up with TRBD2. Germline assignment: CDR1 SGDLS and CDR2 YYNGEE. J was trimmed by 2 bases and V by 0 bases; bases with no gene match: 5. This CDR3 spans 17 amino acids. The CDR3 DNA sequence: TGTGCCAGCAGCGTAGAATCGACTAGCGGGGGGCCCTACGAGCAGTACTTC. This codes for CASSVESTSGGPYEQYF. Combining the CDR3 with reference TRBV9 and TRBJ2-7 gives the whole variable domain DSGVTQTPKHLITATGQRVTLRCSPRSGDLSVYWYQQSLDQGLQFLIQYYNGEERAKGNILERFSAQQFPDLHSELNLSSLELGDSALYFCASSVESTSGGPYEQYFGPGTRLTVT.

CDR3 coding DNA: TGCAGCGTTGATTGGGGCAGGGGAGACATTCAGTACTTC. Translating gives CSVDWGRGDIQYF. The J gene is TRBJ2-4, the V gene TRBV29-1; the D gene is possibly TRBD1 (6 bases). The ends were cut back, 3 bases at V and 8 bases at J, with 14 bases in the middle. This CDR3 is built from 13 residues. Germline-derived CDR1 and CDR2 are SQVTM and ANQGSEA.

The CDR3: CASSYQGALGNTIYF. The CDR3 nucleotides read TGTGCCAGCAGTTACCAAGGGGCCCTGGGGAACACCATATATTTT. The genes are TRBV27 and TRBJ1-3, with D tentatively TRBD1 (5 bases). V shed 4 bases and J shed 7 bases, with 17 bases lying between them. The length of the CDR3 is 15 residues. The germline gives CDR1 MNHEY, CDR2 SMNVEV (reference sequence).

This chain connects TRBV18 to TRBJ1-1; 9 bases match TRBD1. This CDR3 region has 15 residues. V dropped 2 bases and J dropped 5; count of bases not matched to a gene: 6. CDR1 and CDR2 from the germline V gene are KGHSH and LQKENI. The CDR3 DNA reads as TGTGCCAGCTCACCAACAGGGGGCGCGGATACTGAAGCTTTCTTT. Protein product: CASSPTGGADTEAFF.

The chain recombines TRBV27 with TRBJ2-3; the match to TRBD2 covers 9 bases. Looked up from germline, CDR1 is MNHEY and CDR2 is SMNVEV (reference sequence). V lost 8 bases to trimming and J lost 2 bases; unmatched junction nucleotides: 20. The CDR3 contains 19 residues. CDR3 amino acids: CASRYLSGSSGAVTDTQYF. CDR3 DNA sequence: TGTGCCAGCCGATACTTATCGGGCTCTAGCGGGGCGGTCACAGATACGCAGTATTTT.

The chain employs TRBV19 and TRBJ2-7; D unresolved. Germline V gives CDR1 LNHDA, CDR2 SQIVND (reference sequence). Trimming left V 5 bases short and J 1 base short, with 9 bases between. This CDR3 is built from 13 residues. CDR3 sequence reads: CASSRHGSYEQYF. DNA for the CDR3: TGTGCCAGTAGTCGTCACGGTTCCTACGAGCAGTACTTC. The full variable domain, in which reference TRBV19 and TRBJ2-7 provide the parts outside the CDR3, is DGGITQSPKYLFRKEGQNVTLSCEQNLNHDAMYWYRQDPGQGLRLIYYSQIVNDFQKGDIAEGYSVSREKKESFPLTVTSAQKNPTAFYLCASSRHGSYEQYFGPGTRLTVT.

The gene calls are TRBV7-9 and TRBJ2-1; D not certain. Germline CDR1 reads SEHNR; CDR2 reads FQNEAQ (reference sequence). Trimming cost V 1 base and J 8 bases, with 12 bases left between them. This CDR3 has 14 amino acids. The CDR3 sequence is CASSLGTSRDEQFF. Written as DNA, the CDR3 is TGTGCCAGCAGCTTAGGCACCAGTCGTGATGAGCAGTTCTTC.

This rearrangement joins TRBV6-5 to TRBJ2-2, with D possibly matching TRBD1 (6 bases). V was cut by 2 bases and J by 1 base, with 8 bases left in between. The germline gives CDR1 MNHEY, CDR2 SVGAGI. CDR3 length equals 15 residues. The CDR3 here is CASSYQGQNTGELFF. Written as DNA, the CDR3 is TGTGCCAGCAGTTACCAGGGACAGAACACCGGGGAGCTGTTTTTT.

This rearrangement joins TRBV7-2 to TRBJ2-3; the D is unclear. In germline, CDR1 is SGHTA, CDR2 FQGNSA. The CDR3 totals 15 residues. The V end lost 7 bases, the J end lost 1 base, and 15 bases lay between the germline ends. The CDR3 sequence is CASKQTPLRTDTQYF. DNA for the CDR3: TGTGCCAGCAAACAGACCCCTCTTCGCACAGATACGCAGTATTTT.

The chain combines TRBV10-1 with TRBJ1-2; D not resolved. Germline values: CDR1 WNHNN, CDR2 SYGVQD (reference sequence). The V and J ends lost 10 bases and 0 bases respectively, with 15 bases between them. CDR3 size: 14 residues. The CDR3 bases are TGCGCCATCAGGAAATATGGCGCTAACTATGGCTACACCTTC. Translated, it gives CAIRKYGANYGYTF.

This clone was picked up one time. For the CDR3, the DNA is TGTGCCATCTCTACAAAGAGCTATGGCTACACCTTC. Translated: CAISTKSYGYTF. This chain links TRBV6-1 with TRBJ1-2; no firm D call. The ends were cut back, 10 bases at V and 4 bases at J, with 13 bases in the middle. CDR3 length equals 12 residues. Germline V CDR1 and CDR2: MNHNS, SASEGT.